These 21 T cell receptor beta chains were sequenced from one sample in a study of T cells after yellow fever vaccination. MiXCR, run by TCRdb on the 5' RACE reads, gives a single entry per CDR3 protein. The sample yields 340,000 or so distinct CDR3 sequences, around 13% seen once. The sequences come from CD4+ T cells sorted from PBMCs, collected 15 days after the yellow fever booster vaccination. Every receptor here comes from a man younger than 35 who received the YFV17D yellow fever vaccine.

In this sample, this clonotype turned up many times. The genes are TRBV20-1 and TRBJ1-2; TRBD1 aligns across 7 bases. The V and J ends lost 5 bases and 4 bases, in that order; junction bases with no gene match: 10. CDR3 length: 14 amino acids. Germline V gene lookup returns CDR1 DFQATT and CDR2 SNEGSKA (reference sequence). CDR3 loop: CSAPGDSGTYGYTF. For the CDR3, the DNA is TGCAGTGCTCCTGGGGACAGTGGGACCTATGGCTACACCTTC.

DNA for the CDR3: TGTGCCTGGAGTGTTGATACCCCCGGCGAGCAGTACTTC. This sequence encodes CAWSVDTPGEQYF. The V gene is TRBV30, the J gene TRBJ2-7; D ambiguous. V was shortened by 0 bases and J by 6 bases, with 12 bases between the two germline ends. The germline CDR1 and CDR2 sequences are GTSNPN and SVGIG (reference sequence). The CDR3 loop spans 13 amino acids.

This clonotype occurred many times. The J gene is TRBJ2-1, the V gene TRBV20-1; the match to TRBD2 covers 7 bases. With 0 bases clipped from V and 3 bases from J, the junction kept 8 bases outside the gene matches. The germline CDR1 and CDR2 sequences are DFQATT and SNEGSKA (reference sequence). This CDR3 has 16 residues. The chain's CDR3 is CSARDKLAAYYNEQFF. The CDR3, as DNA: TGCAGTGCTAGAGATAAGCTAGCGGCGTACTACAATGAGCAGTTCTTC.

This clonotype came up a few times. V is TRBV12-3 or TRBV12-4 and J is TRBJ2-4, with 7 bases lining up with TRBD2. With 3 bases clipped from V and 0 bases from J, the junction kept 5 bases outside the gene matches. The CDR3 extends over 16 amino acids. CDR3 sequence: CASSFGGDLAKNIQYF. For the CDR3, the DNA is TGTGCCAGCAGTTTTGGGGGGGACCTAGCCAAAAACATTCAGTACTTC.

This clonotype has a handful of counts. The rearrangement uses TRBV7-8 and TRBJ2-7; D possibly corresponds to TRBD1 (6 bases). CDR1 and CDR2 from the germline V gene are SGHVS and FQNEAQ. The CDR3 sequence is 13 residues long. V shed 4 bases and J shed 5 bases, with 12 bases lying between them. The CDR3 reads CASSSQTGDEQYV. In DNA form, the CDR3 reads TGTGCCAGCAGCTCGCAGACAGGCGACGAGCAGTACGTC.

This clonotype was recorded a few times. This chain connects TRBV29-1 to TRBJ2-3; D remains ambiguous. The CDR3 extends over 13 amino acids. Germline values: CDR1 SQVTM, CDR2 ANQGSEA. The V end was cut by 4 bases, the J end by 0 bases, with 8 bases between. The CDR3 is CSVVGLSTDTQYF. CDR3 DNA sequence: TGCAGCGTTGTGGGCCTAAGCACAGATACGCAGTATTTT.

The chain is built from TRBV19 and TRBJ1-3, with TRBD1 as a possible D gene (5 bases). The length of the CDR3 is 16 residues. Germline V CDR1 and CDR2: LNHDA, SQIVND (reference sequence). Trimming removed 4 bases from V and 2 bases from J, with 15 bases in between. CDR3 sequence: CASSKPPGTAGNTIYF. Here the CDR3 DNA reads TGTGCCAGTAGTAAACCCCCAGGGACTGCTGGAAACACCATATATTTT. The whole variable domain, filled in from reference TRBV19 and TRBJ1-3, reads DGGITQSPKYLFRKEGQNVTLSCEQNLNHDAMYWYRQDPGQGLRLIYYSQIVNDFQKGDIAEGYSVSREKKESFPLTVTSAQKNPTAFYLCASSKPPGTAGNTIYFGEGSWLTVV.

This clonotype was observed a handful of times. The CDR3 nucleotides read TGTGCCAGTAGTATAGATCACACCCTCAAGCAGCCCCAGCATTTT. It translates to CASSIDHTLKQPQHF. V and J are TRBV19 and TRBJ1-5; D call uncertain. This CDR3 has 15 residues. CDR1 and CDR2 from the germline V gene are LNHDA and SQIVND (reference sequence). The ends were cut back, 0 bases at V and 7 bases at J, with 13 bases in the middle.

CDR3 DNA: TGTGCCAGCAGAGAACAGGGGCACGGGGCTTTCTTT. Protein sequence: CASREQGHGAFF. The rearrangement joins TRBV7-2 to TRBJ1-1; 7 nucleotides match TRBD1. V gave up 6 bases and J gave up 11 bases; unmatched junction bases: 9. The CDR3 consists of 12 residues. Germline V gives CDR1 SGHTA, CDR2 FQGNSA. Together with reference TRBV7-2 and TRBJ1-1, the CDR3 gives the full variable domain: GAGVSQSPSNKVTEKGKDVELRCDPISGHTALYWYRQSLGQGLEFLIYFQGNSAPDKSGLPSDRFSAERTGGSVSTLTIQRTQQEDSAVYLCASREQGHGAFFGQGTRLTVV.

This clonotype was observed a handful of times. This rearrangement joins TRBV18 to TRBJ2-1; 7 bases align to TRBD2. CDR3 length: 15 amino acids. The V and J ends lost 1 base and 5 bases, in that order; junction bases with no gene match: 5. Germline CDR1 is KGHSH and CDR2 is LQKENI. CDR3 loop: CASSPLTSPNNEQFF. The CDR3 DNA reads TGTGCCAGCTCACCACTGACTAGCCCCAACAATGAGCAGTTCTTC.

The CDR3 nucleotides read TGCGCCAGCAGTTTATATGCGGGGGCCCCCAATGAGCAGTTCTTC. Protein sequence: CASSLYAGAPNEQFF. V usage is TRBV5-1 and J usage is TRBJ2-1; D possibly corresponds to TRBD2 (7 bases). The CDR3 spans 15 residues. V was cut by 5 bases and J by 6 bases, with 18 bases left in between. Germline V CDR1 and CDR2: SGHRS, YFSETQ.

This sequence joins TRBV5-1 and TRBJ2-1, with 11 bases matching TRBD1. This CDR3 has 14 residues. In germline, CDR1 is SGHRS, CDR2 YFSETQ. With 1 base clipped from V and 7 bases from J, the junction kept 1 base outside the gene matches. For the CDR3, the DNA is TGCGCCAGCAGCTTGAGGGACAGGGGGAATGAGCAGTTCTTC. It yields the protein CASSLRDRGNEQFF. Supplemented by reference TRBV5-1 and TRBJ2-1, the full variable domain reads KAGVTQTPRYLIKTRGQQVTLSCSPISGHRSVSWYQQTPGQGLQFLFEYFSETQRNKGNFPGRFSGRQFSNSRSEMNVSTLELGDSALYLCASSLRDRGNEQFFGPGTRLTVL.

This chain connects TRBV11-3 to TRBJ2-2; unclear D gene. Per the germline V gene, CDR1 is SGHNT and CDR2 is YENEEA. V was pared by 7 bases and J by 7 bases, with 13 bases between. CDR3 length: 13 amino acids. CDR3 sequence reads: CASTESWNGELFF. The CDR3 DNA follows: TGTGCCAGCACGGAGAGTTGGAACGGGGAGCTGTTTTTT.

This clonotype was found a few times. The chain uses TRBV7-9 and TRBJ2-5; 10 bases are a match to TRBD1. V was clipped by 5 bases and J by 5 bases; unmatched bases: 8. Germline CDR1 reads SEHNR; CDR2 reads FQNEAQ (reference sequence). This CDR3 is built from 15 residues. In DNA form, the CDR3 reads TGTGCCAGCAGCATAGACAGGGGGCAGTGGGAGACCCAGTACTTC. Amino acids: CASSIDRGQWETQYF.

This clonotype was recorded many times. The chain uses TRBV7-2 and TRBJ1-2; the D gene is possibly TRBD1 (5 bases). Trimming removed 7 bases from V and 8 bases from J, with 17 bases in between. The CDR3 sequence is 13 residues long. Germline CDR1 is SGHTA and CDR2 is FQGNSA. The CDR3 is CASISPGGRGYTF. For the CDR3, the DNA is TGTGCCAGCATATCCCCCGGGGGAAGAGGCTACACCTTC.

This clonotype was recorded a few times. The genes are TRBV5-6 and TRBJ1-1; the D is unclear. Deletions cut 3 bases from V and 0 bases from J, with 15 bases between. Germline CDR1 SGHDT, CDR2 YYEEEE. This CDR3 spans 16 amino acids. The CDR3 region has the DNA TGTGCCAGCAGCTCCCTCGGGTGGGCCGTGAACACTGAAGCTTTCTTT. Its protein product is CASSSLGWAVNTEAFF.

This clonotype was observed once. The chain links TRBV4-2 to TRBJ2-2; 7 bases match TRBD2. Per germline, CDR1 LGHNA and CDR2 YNFKEQ. V dropped 0 bases and J dropped 1; count of bases not matched to a gene: 2. This CDR3 contains 16 residues. Written as DNA, the CDR3 is TGTGCCAGCAGCCAAGAGAAGCGGGGGAACACCGGGGAGCTGTTTTTT. It specifies CASSQEKRGNTGELFF.

This chain links TRBV20-1 with TRBJ2-3; D not resolved. The ends were cut back, 1 base at V and 5 bases at J, with 4 bases in the middle. The length of the CDR3 is 11 residues. Germline V CDR1 and CDR2: DFQATT, SNEGSKA (reference sequence). CDR3 nucleotide sequence: TGCAGTGCTAGAGTAAGAGATACGCAGTATTTT. Residues: CSARVRDTQYF.

V usage is TRBV18 and J usage is TRBJ1-4, with no clear D. From germline, CDR1 is KGHSH and CDR2 LQKENI. V was clipped by 3 bases and J by 4 bases, with 12 bases between them. This CDR3 is 15 amino acids long. This chain's CDR3 is CASSPFTEVNEKLFF. The CDR3 bases are TGTGCCAGCTCACCCTTCACAGAAGTTAATGAAAAACTGTTTTTT.

This clonotype was found a few times. The rearrangement joins TRBV3-1 to TRBJ2-6; 9 nucleotides line up with TRBD1. Germline values: CDR1 LGHDT, CDR2 YNNKEL (reference sequence). The CDR3 loop spans 18 amino acids. V shed 3 bases and J 1 base; nucleotides not matched to a gene: 7. This chain's CDR3 is CASSQFPGQGSGANVLTF. CDR3 bases: TGTGCCAGCAGCCAGTTCCCGGGACAGGGTTCTGGGGCCAACGTCCTGACTTTC.

The chain combines TRBV28 with TRBJ2-7; D unresolved. Germline V gives CDR1 MDHEN, CDR2 SYDVKM. The CDR3 covers 12 residues. Trimming stripped 4 bases from V and 3 bases from J, with 7 bases between. This CDR3 is CASSYLHYEQYF. CDR3 nucleotide sequence: TGTGCCAGCAGTTACTTACACTACGAGCAGTACTTC.